A single sample is the source of the 30 T cell receptor beta chains below, sequenced in a study of radiotherapy plus CTLA-4 blockade in lung cancer. Sequenced by immunoSEQ multiplex PCR; TCRdb stores in-frame clones only, minus some. There are under 40,000 clones in the sample; roughly three quarters occur only once, and approximately 4% lies in the top ten. Sequences were derived from peripheral blood, sampled from a patient treated with radiotherapy plus ipilimumab. These receptor sequences come from a human donor with non-small cell lung cancer who had stable disease on radiotherapy plus ipilimumab.

The V call is TRBV4-1, the J call TRBJ2-5, with 8 bases matching TRBD1. Germline CDR1 is MGHRA and CDR2 is YSYEKL. The CDR3 contains 16 residues. Trimming cost V 1 base and J 5 bases; bases outside gene matches: 9. CDR3 nucleotide sequence: TGCGCCAGCAGCCAAGCCGGGACAGGCCCCAGGGAGACCCAGTACTTC. Its protein is CASSQAGTGPRETQYF.

The table lists this clone with a few counts. The J gene is TRBJ2-7, the V gene TRBV5-1, with TRBD1 as a possible D gene (6 bases). The V end lost 3 bases, the J end lost 2 bases, and 9 bases lay between the germline ends. Looked up from germline, CDR1 is SGHRS and CDR2 is YFSETQ. The CDR3 runs to 13 residues. The CDR3 DNA reads TGCGCCAGCAGCTCCGGGACAACCTACGAGCAGTACTTC. It is translated as CASSSGTTYEQYF. Looking up the rest from reference TRBV5-1 and TRBJ2-7 gives the full variable domain: KAGVTQTPRYLIKTRGQQVTLSCSPISGHRSVSWYQQTPGQGLQFLFEYFSETQRNKGNFPGRFSGRQFSNSRSEMNVSTLELGDSALYLCASSSGTTYEQYFGPGTRLTVT.

Notes on this clone: One end of the junction is discordant with germline, which a read error may explain. Within the sample, other DNA sequences also encode this same CDR3. This rearrangement joins TRBV28 to TRBJ2-5; TRBD2 matches at 9 bases. The CDR3 loop spans 15 amino acids. The germline V gene encodes CDR1 MDHEN and CDR2 SYDVKM. The chain's CDR3 is CASTSSGIFQETQYF. The CDR3 DNA reads TGTGCCAGCACTTCTAGCGGGATCTTCCAAGAGACTCAGTACTTC.

The table lists this clone with a few counts. This chain joins TRBV6-5 and TRBJ1-2, with 9 bases that match TRBD1. The V gene end was trimmed by 4 bases and the J gene end by 6 bases; junction bases not matched to a gene: 3. Germline loops: CDR1 MNHEY, CDR2 SVGAGI. The CDR3 totals 13 residues. CDR3 loop: CASSWTGEDGYTF. CDR3 coding DNA: TGTGCCAGCAGTTGGACAGGGGAGGATGGCTACACCTTC.

The V and J genes are TRBV27 and TRBJ1-2; D unresolved. This CDR3 has 14 residues. V was shortened by 5 bases and J by 4 bases, with 14 bases between the two germline ends. CDR1 is MNHEY and CDR2 is SMNVEV in the germline V gene (reference sequence). The CDR3 DNA reads TGTGCCAGCAGTAACTCCCGGGTCACCTATGGCTACACCTTC. Protein product: CASSNSRVTYGYTF.

The gene calls are TRBV27 and TRBJ2-1, with TRBD2 matching 8 bases. This CDR3 contains 14 residues. CDR1 MNHEY and CDR2 SMNVEV come from the germline V gene (reference sequence). With V trimmed by 6 bases and J by 1 base, 2 bases remained unmatched. CDR3 loop: CASRKRESYNEQFF. In DNA form, the CDR3 reads TGTGCCAGCAGAAAGCGGGAGTCCTACAATGAGCAGTTCTTC.

The V call is TRBV19, the J call TRBJ2-1; 8 bases are a match to TRBD1. There are 16 residues in the CDR3. Germline CDR1 is LNHDA and CDR2 is SQIVND (reference sequence). V lost 3 bases and J lost 0; bases outside the gene matches: 4. The CDR3 DNA sequence: TGTGCCAGTAGTATTCAGACAGGGGCCTCCTACAATGAGCAGTTCTTC. Its protein is CASSIQTGASYNEQFF.

The chain joins TRBV6-6 to TRBJ2-7; D is possibly TRBD1 (6 bases). Germline CDR1 and CDR2: MNHNY and SVGAGI (reference sequence). V was clipped by 0 bases and J by 6 bases, with 15 bases between them. The CDR3 consists of 15 residues. The DNA for the CDR3 is TGTGCCAGCAGTTACTCGAACAGGGTGAAAAGCGAGCAGTACTTC. Protein product: CASSYSNRVKSEQYF.

With regard to this clone: The sample contains more than one DNA sequence encoding this CDR3. This chain links TRBV25-1 with TRBJ1-4; D call uncertain. The germline V and J ends were trimmed by 5 bases and 0 bases, with 19 bases remaining between them. CDR3 length equals 18 residues. Looked up from germline, CDR1 is MGHDK and CDR2 is SYGVNS. CDR3 protein: CASSSPRGKTATNEKLFF. CDR3 in DNA: TGTGCCAGCAGTTCTCCACGAGGGAAAACTGCAACTAATGAAAAACTGTTTTTT.

The V and J genes are TRBV10-3 and TRBJ1-2; a possible D gene is TRBD1 (6 bases). CDR3 length equals 11 residues. The V gene lost 7 bases and the J gene lost 5 bases, with 8 bases spanning the gap. Germline CDR1 reads ENHRY; CDR2 reads SYGVKD. DNA of the CDR3: TGTGCCATCACCGGACAGTATGGCTACACCTTC. It is translated as CAITGQYGYTF.

J is TRBJ2-1 and V is TRBV30; D is possibly TRBD2 (6 bases). V lost 4 bases and J 2 bases, leaving 12 bases between the germline ends. This CDR3 comprises 14 residues. Germline V gives CDR1 GTSNPN, CDR2 SVGIG (reference sequence). CDR3 nucleotides: TGTGCCTGGACCGGGACTTTCACCTACAATGAGCAGTTCTTC. As protein: CAWTGTFTYNEQFF.

This clone has a single count. The J gene is TRBJ1-4, the V gene TRBV7-9, with D unclear. The germline V and J ends were trimmed by 0 bases and 4 bases, with 6 bases remaining between them. The CDR3 extends over 14 amino acids. Germline CDR1 and CDR2: SEHNR and FQNEAQ (reference sequence). The CDR3 DNA reads TGTGCCAGCAGCTTAGCAGGGAGTAATGAAAAACTGTTTTTT. Its translation: CASSLAGSNEKLFF.

This clone was seen only once. The J gene is TRBJ2-1, the V gene TRBV29-1; 11 positions match TRBD2. V dropped 2 bases and J dropped 9; count of bases not matched to a gene: 6. The germline V gene encodes CDR1 SQVTM and CDR2 ANQGSEA. This CDR3 region has 14 residues. In DNA, the CDR3 is TGCAGCGTTGAATCTAGCGGGAGGATCGGTGAGCAGTTCTTC. It is translated as CSVESSGRIGEQFF.

J is TRBJ1-3 and V is TRBV28, with a possible D match to TRBD1 (6 bases). From germline, CDR1 is MDHEN and CDR2 SYDVKM. The CDR3 spans 16 residues. The V gene lost 5 bases and the J gene lost 0 bases, with 14 bases spanning the gap. The CDR3 bases are TGTGCCAGCAGTATACACAGGGCCAGCTCTGGAAACACCATATATTTT. This encodes CASSIHRASSGNTIYF.

V is TRBV28 and J is TRBJ2-1; D is uncertain. Trimming took 6 bases from V and 5 from J, leaving 17 bases between them. This CDR3 comprises 15 residues. Germline V lookup: CDR1 MDHEN, CDR2 SYDVKM. The CDR3: CASRLRALQNNEQFF. CDR3 nucleotide sequence: TGTGCCAGCAGGCTAAGGGCTCTACAAAACAATGAGCAGTTCTTC.

The genes are TRBV19 and TRBJ1-5; no reliable D call. The CDR3 contains 13 residues. Germline lookup yields CDR1 LNHDA and CDR2 SQIVND (reference sequence). V lost 3 bases, J lost 9 bases, and 12 bases lay in between. The CDR3 DNA reads as TGTGCCAGTAGTATTGGTCGGTCGCCGCCCCAGCATTTT. Amino acid sequence: CASSIGRSPPQHF.

V and J are TRBV2 and TRBJ2-1; D may be TRBD2 (6 bases). V was cut by 8 bases and J by 2 bases, with 13 bases left in between. The germline V gene has CDR1 SNHLY and CDR2 FYNNEI. This CDR3 contains 14 residues. DNA of the CDR3: TGTGCCAGCGTACCCGGGAGAGCCTACAATGAGCAGTTCTTC. Encoded protein: CASVPGRAYNEQFF.

The chain recombines TRBV9 with TRBJ2-3; 7 bases match TRBD1. CDR1 is SGDLS, CDR2 YYNGEE, per germline. This CDR3 comprises 17 residues. Losses at the gene ends were 2 bases for V and 4 bases for J; bases not matched to a gene: 13. The CDR3: CASSVSVSGQSADTQYF. The CDR3 DNA is TGTGCCAGCAGCGTCTCCGTATCGGGACAGAGTGCAGATACGCAGTATTTT.

The V gene is TRBV28, the J gene TRBJ2-1, with unresolved D. V lost 4 bases and J 7 bases, leaving 11 bases between the germline ends. The CDR3 spans 13 residues. Germline V gene sequence: CDR1 MDHEN, CDR2 SYDVKM. The CDR3 DNA is TGTGCCAGCAGTTCCAGCTCGGCGAATGAGCAGTTCTTC. Its protein product is CASSSSSANEQFF.

In the case of this clone: Additional DNA sequences in this sample encode the identical CDR3. The chain is built from TRBV5-4 and TRBJ2-6; D is tentatively TRBD1 or TRBD2 (7 bases each). CDR1 is SGHNT and CDR2 is YYREEE in the germline V gene (reference sequence). The CDR3 is 17 residues long. V dropped 10 bases and J dropped 2 bases, with 22 bases sitting between them. CDR3 nucleotide sequence: TGTGCCGGTACCAGGGGGTCAGGGGGGGCTGGGGCCAACGTCCTGACTTTC. Its translation: CAGTRGSGGAGANVLTF.

The chain has TRBV11-2 and TRBJ1-5, with 8 bases lining up with TRBD1. CDR1 SGHAT and CDR2 FQNNGV come from the germline V gene. Unmatched junction bases numbered 13, after V lost 2 bases and J lost 1 base. CDR3 size: 19 residues. CDR3 region: CASSLSISRGRGSNQPQHF. The CDR3 coding sequence is TGTGCCAGCAGCTTATCAATAAGCAGGGGGCGAGGGAGCAATCAGCCCCAGCATTTT.

V and J are TRBV29-1 and TRBJ1-1, with TRBD1 identical over 7 bases. CDR3 length equals 13 residues. Germline V CDR1 and CDR2: SQVTM, ANQGSEA. V was clipped by 6 bases and J by 0 bases; unmatched bases: 4. The CDR3 DNA sequence: TGCAGCGTGAGGGGACAGATGAACACTGAAGCTTTCTTT. This translates into CSVRGQMNTEAFF.

V and J are TRBV7-6 and TRBJ2-1; a possible D gene is TRBD2 (7 bases). This CDR3 contains 12 residues. From germline, CDR1 is SGHVS and CDR2 FNYEAQ. Trimming left V 5 bases short and J 10 bases short, with 12 bases between. The CDR3 DNA sequence: TGTGCCAGCAGCCCAGGGGACTACGAGCAGTTCTTC. Its translation is CASSPGDYEQFF.

The chain carries TRBV15 and TRBJ2-6; D is perhaps TRBD2 (6 bases). The CDR3 is made up of 16 amino acids. The V end was cut by 3 bases, the J end by 0 bases, with 9 bases between. The germline gives CDR1 LNHNV, CDR2 YYDKDF (reference sequence). DNA for the CDR3: TGTGCCACCAGCAGCGGGGGTTACTCTGGGGCCAACGTCCTGACTTTC. This gives the protein CATSSGGYSGANVLTF.

The V gene is TRBV28, the J gene TRBJ2-1; 10 positions match TRBD2. This CDR3 region has 17 residues. Germline loops: CDR1 MDHEN, CDR2 SYDVKM. V was pared by 2 bases and J by 8 bases, with 12 bases of the junction left unmatched. The CDR3 DNA sequence: TGTGCCAGCAGTTTAATTCCTAGCGGGAGTGCATGGTATGAGCAGTTCTTC. Translated: CASSLIPSGSAWYEQFF.

This sequence joins TRBV5-1 and TRBJ2-1, with 8 nucleotides matching TRBD2. J was trimmed by 3 bases and V by 7 bases; bases with no gene match: 6. The CDR3 is made up of 14 amino acids. Germline V gives CDR1 SGHRS, CDR2 YFSETQ. The CDR3 protein is CASGVSGIYNEQFF. The CDR3 coding sequence is TGCGCCAGCGGTGTTAGCGGGATCTACAATGAGCAGTTCTTC. Complete variable domain (other parts from reference TRBV5-1 and TRBJ2-1): KAGVTQTPRYLIKTRGQQVTLSCSPISGHRSVSWYQQTPGQGLQFLFEYFSETQRNKGNFPGRFSGRQFSNSRSEMNVSTLELGDSALYLCASGVSGIYNEQFFGPGTRLTVL.

The chain combines TRBV4-2 with TRBJ1-2; D call uncertain. Trimming took 1 base from V and 2 from J, leaving 8 bases between them. The CDR3 loop spans 14 amino acids. CDR1 and CDR2 from the germline V gene are LGHNA and YNFKEQ. In DNA form, the CDR3 reads TGTGCCAGCAGCCAAGCGACGGAAAACTATGGCTACACCTTC. Protein sequence: CASSQATENYGYTF.

The chain recombines TRBV5-1 with TRBJ2-5, with a weak D call TRBD2 (6 bases). Germline CDR1 is SGHRS and CDR2 is YFSETQ. The CDR3 consists of 14 residues. Trimming stripped 2 bases from V and 5 bases from J, with 13 bases between. Written as DNA, the CDR3 is TGCGCCAGCAGCTTTGGAGGGCCAGGTGAGACCCAGTACTTC. Translating it yields CASSFGGPGETQYF.

The chain employs TRBV19 and TRBJ2-3; TRBD1 aligns across 7 bases. Trimming removed 5 bases from V and 1 base from J; junction bases left unmatched: 12. The CDR3 is 17 residues long. Germline CDR1 reads LNHDA; CDR2 reads SQIVND (reference sequence). CDR3 in amino acids: CASSPRTGSKGTDTQYF. The CDR3 DNA is TGTGCCAGTAGTCCACGGACAGGATCAAAGGGCACAGATACGCAGTATTTT. Looking up the rest from reference TRBV19 and TRBJ2-3 gives the full variable domain: DGGITQSPKYLFRKEGQNVTLSCEQNLNHDAMYWYRQDPGQGLRLIYYSQIVNDFQKGDIAEGYSVSREKKESFPLTVTSAQKNPTAFYLCASSPRTGSKGTDTQYFGPGTRLTVL.

This clone appeared once. The V gene is TRBV5-4, the J gene TRBJ2-2; 8 positions agree with TRBD1. Germline trimming cut 1 base from V and 8 bases from J; bases unmatched to any gene: 10. Germline V gives CDR1 SGHNT, CDR2 YYREEE (reference sequence). The CDR3 contains 16 residues. CDR3 bases: TGTGCCAGCAGCTTGATGACAGGGGCCGCGCGGGGGGAGCTGTTTTTT. Residues: CASSLMTGAARGELFF.